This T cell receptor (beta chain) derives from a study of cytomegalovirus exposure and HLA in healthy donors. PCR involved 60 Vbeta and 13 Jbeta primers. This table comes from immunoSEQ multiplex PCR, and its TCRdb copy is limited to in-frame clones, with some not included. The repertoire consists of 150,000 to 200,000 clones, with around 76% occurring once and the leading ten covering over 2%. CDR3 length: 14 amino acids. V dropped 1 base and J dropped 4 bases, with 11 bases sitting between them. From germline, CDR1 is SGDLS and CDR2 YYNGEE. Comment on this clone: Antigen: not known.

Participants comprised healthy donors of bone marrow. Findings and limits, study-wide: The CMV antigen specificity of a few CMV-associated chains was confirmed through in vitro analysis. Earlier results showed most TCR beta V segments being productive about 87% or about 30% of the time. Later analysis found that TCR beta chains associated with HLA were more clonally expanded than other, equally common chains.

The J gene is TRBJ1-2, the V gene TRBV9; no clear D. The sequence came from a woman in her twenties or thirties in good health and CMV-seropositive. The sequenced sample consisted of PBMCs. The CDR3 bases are TGTGCCAGCAGCGTATACGGAGGGAGCTATGGCTACACCTTC. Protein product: CASSVYGGSYGYTF. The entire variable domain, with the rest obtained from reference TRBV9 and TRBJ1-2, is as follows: DSGVTQTPKHLITATGQRVTLRCSPRSGDLSVYWYQQSLDQGLQFLIQYYNGEERAKGNILERFSAQQFPDLHSELNLSSLELGDSALYFCASSVYGGSYGYTFGSGTRLTVV.